This TCR beta chain was recovered during a study of breast tumors, draining lymph nodes, adjacent tissues. Findings of the study overall: Tumors had less TCR diversity than lymph nodes, more than nontumor tissue. Tumor T cell lymph node origin was a supported hypothesis, not proven.

This clonotype was detected a few times. Its antigen is unknown. A clone one base away is much larger, so this may be a read error. Breast cancer patients provided tissue from their axillary draining lymph nodes. TCRdb reprocessed the multiplex PCR reads with MiXCR, giving one entry per CDR3 protein. This sample yields about 230,000 distinct CDR3 sequences, of which less than 40% are seen a single time; approximately 1.5% belongs to the top ten. The source is a female donor with breast cancer. Some clones in this sample may be carry-over from other donors' samples. What was sequenced was axillary lymph node tissue.

The CDR3 nucleotides are TGTGCCAGCGGGCGACTACAGGGGTCAGAAGGCTACGAGCAGTACTTC. Its translation: CASGRLQGSEGYEQYF. V usage is TRBV6-5 and J usage is TRBJ2-7; 7 nucleotides agree with TRBD1. This CDR3 is built from 16 residues. V shed 8 bases and J 3 bases; nucleotides not matched to a gene: 16. Germline loops: CDR1 MNHEY, CDR2 SVGAGI.